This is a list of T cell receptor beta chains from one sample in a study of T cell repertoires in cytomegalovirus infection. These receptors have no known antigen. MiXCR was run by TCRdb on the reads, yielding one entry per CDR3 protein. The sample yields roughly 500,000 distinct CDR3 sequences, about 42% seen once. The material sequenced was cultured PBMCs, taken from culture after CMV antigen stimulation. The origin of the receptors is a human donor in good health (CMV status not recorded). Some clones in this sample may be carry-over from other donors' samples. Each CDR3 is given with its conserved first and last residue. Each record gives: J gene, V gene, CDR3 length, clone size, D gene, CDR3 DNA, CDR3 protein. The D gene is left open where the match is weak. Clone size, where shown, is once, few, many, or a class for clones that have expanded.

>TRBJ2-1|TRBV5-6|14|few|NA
TGTGCCAGCAGCGCGCCGGGACCCTTGGATGAGCAGTTCTTC
CASSAPGPLDEQFF
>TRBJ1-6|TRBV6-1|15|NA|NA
TGTGCCAGCGCGGATTTCGGGACGGATAATTCACCCCTCCACTTT
CASADFGTDNSPLHF
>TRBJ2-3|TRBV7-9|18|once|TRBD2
TGTGCCAGCAGCACCCCGGGACTAGCGGGAAACGTCAAGGGTACGCAGTATTTT
CASSTPGLAGNVKGTQYF
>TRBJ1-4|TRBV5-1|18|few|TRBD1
TGCGCCAGCAGCTTGGGATACATTACCGGGACAGCAAATGAAAAACTGTTTTTT
CASSLGYITGTANEKLFF
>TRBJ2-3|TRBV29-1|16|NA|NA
TGCAGCGTTGAAGATCTTGTGACGGGTGGGGCAGATACGCAGTATTTT
CSVEDLVTGGADTQYF
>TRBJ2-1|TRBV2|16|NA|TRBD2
TGTGCCAGCAGCGGGAGCGGGGGGCCAACCTACAATGAGCAGTTCTTC
CASSGSGGPTYNEQFF
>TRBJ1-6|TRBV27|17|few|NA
TGTGCCAGCAATACCCAGGAGGGACACTACTATAATTCACCCCTCCACTTT
CASNTQEGHYYNSPLHF
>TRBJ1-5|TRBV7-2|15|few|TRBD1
TGTGCCAGCAGCCTAACAGGGGTTAGCAATCAGCCCCAGCATTTT
CASSLTGVSNQPQHF
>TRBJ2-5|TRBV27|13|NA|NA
TGTGCCAGCAGCCTCTTCAGGGGTGAGACCCAGTACTTC
CASSLFRGETQYF
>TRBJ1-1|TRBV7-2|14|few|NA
TGTGCCAGCAGCCCTATGGCTGGGGGGCGAGGGGCTTTCTTT
CASSPMAGGRGAFF
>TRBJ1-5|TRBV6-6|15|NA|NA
TGTGCCAGCAGCATAGACACTTACACCGGGGAGCCCCAGCATTTT
CASSIDTYTGEPQHF
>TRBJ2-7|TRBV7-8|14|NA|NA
TGTGCCAGCAGCCCCGACTGGGCCCGGGACGAGCAGTACTTC
CASSPDWARDEQYF
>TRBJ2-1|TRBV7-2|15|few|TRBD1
TGTGCCAGCCTAAGACAGGGGGGGTCCTACAATGAGCAGTTCTTC
CASLRQGGSYNEQFF
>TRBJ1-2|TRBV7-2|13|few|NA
TGTGCCAGCAGCTTCAGGGTTGACTATGGCTACACCTTC
CASSFRVDYGYTF
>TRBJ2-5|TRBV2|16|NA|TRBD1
TGTGCCAGCAGCCCAGGGACAGATAGTCGGCAAGAGACCCAGTACTTC
CASSPGTDSRQETQYF
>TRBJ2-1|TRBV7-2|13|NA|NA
TGTGCCAGCAGCCTACCGGACACCAATGAGCAGTTCTTC
CASSLPDTNEQFF
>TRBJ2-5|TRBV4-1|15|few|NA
TGCGCCAGCAGCCAAGCTCTAATGGGGACTGGGACCCAGTACTTC
CASSQALMGTGTQYF
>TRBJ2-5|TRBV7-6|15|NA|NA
TGTGCCAGCAGCCATACAGGGTTCCCCCAAGGGACCCAGTACTTC
CASSHTGFPQGTQYF
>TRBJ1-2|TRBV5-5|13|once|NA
TGTGCCAGCAGCTTGCGAGGGATCTATGGCTACACCTTC
CASSLRGIYGYTF
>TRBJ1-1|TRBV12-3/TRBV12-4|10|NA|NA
TGTGCCACCCAAAGCACTGAAGCTTTCTTT
CATQSTEAFF
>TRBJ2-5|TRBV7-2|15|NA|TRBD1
TGTGCCAGCAGACACAGGGGTGGGTACCAAGAGACCCAGTACTTC
CASRHRGGYQETQYF
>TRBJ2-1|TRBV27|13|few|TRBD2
TGTGCCAGCACTCCTAGCGGCTACAATGAGCAGTTCTTC
CASTPSGYNEQFF
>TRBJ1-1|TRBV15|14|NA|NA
TGTGCCACCAGCAGAGTAGGGGGGAACACTGAAGCTTTCTTT
CATSRVGGNTEAFF
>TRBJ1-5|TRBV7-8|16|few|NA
TGTGCCAGCAGCTTAAATGGAGTCCAGATAAATCAGCCCCAGCATTTT
CASSLNGVQINQPQHF
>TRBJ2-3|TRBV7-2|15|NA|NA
TGTGCCAGCAGCCACTTGAGGGGGTACCCAGATACGCAGTATTTT
CASSHLRGYPDTQYF
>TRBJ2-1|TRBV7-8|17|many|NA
TGTGCCAGCAGCGCATACACCCCCCGGTGGACCTACAATGAGCAGTTCTTC
CASSAYTPRWTYNEQFF
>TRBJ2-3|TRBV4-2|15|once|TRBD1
TGTGCCAGCAGGCACCGGGACAGGGGTGCAGATACGCAGTATTTT
CASRHRDRGADTQYF
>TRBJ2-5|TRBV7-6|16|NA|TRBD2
TGTGCCAGCAGCTTAGCTAGCGGGCGGGGGGCGAAGACCCAGTACTTC
CASSLASGRGAKTQYF
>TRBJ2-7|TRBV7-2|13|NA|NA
TGTGCCAGCAGCTTGGACGCAGGATACGAGCAGTACTTC
CASSLDAGYEQYF
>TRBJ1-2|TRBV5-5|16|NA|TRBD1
TGTGCCAGTAAGGGACAGGTTGGATCTTCCTCCTATGGCTACACCTTC
CASKGQVGSSSYGYTF
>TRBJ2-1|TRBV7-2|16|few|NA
TGTGCCAGCAGCTACGGGCCGGACGGCTCCTACAATGAGCAGTTCTTC
CASSYGPDGSYNEQFF
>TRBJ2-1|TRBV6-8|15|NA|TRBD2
TGTGCCAGCAGTTACAGGGCGGGGGGAGTAAATGAGCAGTTCTTC
CASSYRAGGVNEQFF
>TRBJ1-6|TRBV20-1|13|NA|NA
TGCAGTGCCGAAGGACAGTATAATTCACCCCTCCACTTT
CSAEGQYNSPLHF
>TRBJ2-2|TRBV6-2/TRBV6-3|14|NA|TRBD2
TGTGCCAGCAGCCTCCTAGCGGCCACCGGGGAGCTGTTTTTT
CASSLLAATGELFF
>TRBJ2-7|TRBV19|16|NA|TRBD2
TGTGCCAGTAGTATAAGTAGCGGGAGGGCCGTGGGCGAGCAGTACTTC
CASSISSGRAVGEQYF
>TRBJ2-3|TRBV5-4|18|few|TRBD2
TGTGCCAGCAGCTCTATCTTAGCGGGGGGGCAGGGCACAGATACGCAGTATTTT
CASSSILAGGQGTDTQYF
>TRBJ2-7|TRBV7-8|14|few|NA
TGTGCCAGCAGCCCCTCGCATGTGGAGAAGGAGCAGTACTTC
CASSPSHVEKEQYF
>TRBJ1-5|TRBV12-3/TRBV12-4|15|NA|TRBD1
TGTGCCAGCAGCCGAGGGGGGACAGGTAATCAGCCCCAGCATTTT
CASSRGGTGNQPQHF
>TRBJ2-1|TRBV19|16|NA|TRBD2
TGTGCCAGTAGTTCGGGACTAGCGGGAGTTGGTAGTGAGCAGTTCTTC
CASSSGLAGVGSEQFF
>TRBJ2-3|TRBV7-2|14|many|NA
TGTGCCAGCAGCCAAGGCGGGTTCACAGATACGCAGTATTTT
CASSQGGFTDTQYF
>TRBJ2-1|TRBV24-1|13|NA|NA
TGTGCCACCAGTGATCCCATGGGAAATGAGCAGTTCTTC
CATSDPMGNEQFF
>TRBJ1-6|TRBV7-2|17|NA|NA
TGTGCCAGCAGCTTACGGGGGGGTTTACGGTATAATTCACCCCTCCACTTT
CASSLRGGLRYNSPLHF
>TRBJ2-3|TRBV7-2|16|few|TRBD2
TGTGCCAGCAGCCCCTCCGCGGGAGGCGGGGCAGATACGCAGTATTTT
CASSPSAGGGADTQYF
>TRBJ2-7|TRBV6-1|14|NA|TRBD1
TGTGCCAGCAACGGGGGACAGGCTTCCTACGAGCAGTACTTC
CASNGGQASYEQYF
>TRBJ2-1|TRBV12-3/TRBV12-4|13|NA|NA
TGTGCCAGCAGTTTAAAGGGTTTCAATGAGCAGTTCTTC
CASSLKGFNEQFF
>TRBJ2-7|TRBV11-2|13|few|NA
TGTGCCAGCAGCTTAGATTCAGGCTACGAGCAGTACTTC
CASSLDSGYEQYF
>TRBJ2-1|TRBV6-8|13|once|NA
TGTGCCAGCAGTTTACAGGGAGGCGATGAGCAGTTCTTC
CASSLQGGDEQFF
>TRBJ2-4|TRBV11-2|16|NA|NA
TGTGCCAGCAGCTTCTCCTCCATCTGGGCCAAAAACATTCAGTACTTC
CASSFSSIWAKNIQYF
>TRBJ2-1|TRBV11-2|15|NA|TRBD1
TGTGCCAGCAGCTTAGAGGACAGGGACTACAATGAGCAGTTCTTC
CASSLEDRDYNEQFF
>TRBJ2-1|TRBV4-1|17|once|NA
TGCGCCAGCAGCCATATTCAGGGCGCGCGGGGACACAATGAGCAGTTCTTC
CASSHIQGARGHNEQFF
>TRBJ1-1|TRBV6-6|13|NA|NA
TGTGCCAGCAGGTTCAGTAAAGACACTGAAGCTTTCTTT
CASRFSKDTEAFF